This passage covers 2 T cell receptor beta chains from one sample sequenced in a study of CXCR3-negative and CXCR3-positive naive CD8 T cells. cDNA libraries for TRB were generated by 5' RACE incorporating UMI labels. With the 5' RACE reads reprocessed, TCRdb shows one record per CDR3 protein and no DNA. The specimen's table records 100,000 to 150,000 distinct CDR3 sequences. Sequences were obtained from naive CXCR3- CD8+ T cells from blood. Noted subset: CD45RO-CCR7+CD27+CD95- naive CD8+ T cells lacking CXCR3 (TNR3-). All receptors come from a human donor in good health. Some clones in this sample may be carry-over from other donors' samples.

The rearrangement joins TRBV19 to TRBJ1-2; the TCRdb call, TRBD1, lacks DNA for checking. Germline lookup yields CDR1 LNHDA and CDR2 SQIVND (reference sequence). This CDR3 has 16 amino acids. CDR3: CASSIIRTGKDYGYTF.

V is TRBV3-1 and J is TRBJ2-1; the D call from TCRdb, TRBD2, cannot be confirmed without DNA. The CDR3 runs to 14 residues. The germline V gene encodes CDR1 LGHDT and CDR2 YNNKEL (reference sequence). The chain's CDR3 is CASSNGGAWDEQFF.